The entry below describes one TCR beta chain. The antigen it recognizes is unknown. Base quality data are lacking; no much larger clone is found one base away. The data derive from a study of blood T cell repertoires in COVID-19 (dated by TCRdb to the early 2020s). At the level of the whole study: Collaborator samples came from the United States, Italy and Spain and covered acute and convalescent phases of COVID-19. A freely available public database, intended as a resource for researchers studying the immune response to SARS-CoV-2, is where the repertoires were released. The sample metadata nearly always contained a de-identified subject ID, COVID-19 status, age in years and sex. The dataset comprised deeply sampled blood TCRbeta repertoires from subjects exposed to, actively infected with, or recovered from COVID-19. The samples were drawn from the first 160 participants of the ongoing ImmuneRACE study and from some 1,300 subjects provided by 6 global collaborators. Where HLA class I and class II types were available, the types were taken from metadata supplied by the sample provider, not from assay-based typing. The prospective study material was composed of cDNA or gDNA derived from T cells, B-cell-depleted T cells, or PBMCs. The paper's findings and limits, for the study overall: How much clinical and demographic metadata was included differed by source and by participant, and the metadata was provided uncurated.

Participants in the prospective study were enrolled through a virtual design, were aged about 18 to 100 years, and lived in 20 to 30 United States geographic areas. Cohort assignment in the prospective study relied on participant-reported clinical history from a screening survey and a study questionnaire. Mobile phlebotomists in the prospective study collected whole blood, serum and a nasopharyngeal or oropharyngeal swab from every participant. Over a roughly 2-month period, participants in the prospective study had the option of providing additional blood draws and questionnaires. Prospective study blood samples were shipped either frozen or at room temperature before DNA extraction. TCRbeta CDR3 regions were amplified from genomic DNA using the immunoSEQ Assay, a bias-controlled multiplex PCR. The study's own analysis went as follows. The number of nucleated cells in each sample was estimated by amplification of reference gene primers within the assay. To quantify the absolute abundance of each unique TCRbeta CDR3 rearrangement, sequence reads were collapsed and filtered. For each sample, productive Simpson clonality was calculated by taking the square root of Simpson's diversity index across productive rearrangements. The table comes from immuneACCESS by way of TCRdb, which keeps in-frame sequences with V and J called. Part of the clones is missing from these tables; in studies checked, under half for an unresolved V gene and the rest for unknown reasons. The DNA was the basis for D and trimming; V, J and clone size are from that table. Counted in this sample were about 190,000 clones; about 82% of them appeared once. The ten largest account for 4.5% to 6.5% of the sample.

This clonotype originated in a man aged 35-49 years with acute COVID-19. The source material was PBMCs or T cells enriched from blood (not recorded which).

In nucleotide form, the sequence is TGTGCCAGCAGCCAAGCTAGCGGGAGTAATGAGCAGTTCTTC. Its coded protein is CASSQASGSNEQFF. Recombination joined TRBV4-2 with TRBJ2-1; 10 central nucleotides agree with TRBD2. V trim: 1 base; J trim: 7 bases; unmatched bases: 1. The CDR3 measures 14 amino acids from cysteine to phenylalanine. This entry keeps only the CDR3 DNA: 42 bases, framed from base 1. CDR1 and CDR2 are drawn from the germline V gene: LGHNA, YNFKEQ.